This T cell receptor beta chain was captured by sequencing in a study of blood T cells in healthy people across ages. This CDR3 is 12 amino acids long. CDR1 LGHDT and CDR2 YNNKEL come from the germline V gene (reference sequence). V was cut by 4 bases and J by 10 bases, with 11 bases left in between. Through a sample-barcoded 5' primer and a J-beta primer mix, a second PCR was run for 7 to 11 cycles. TCRdb called the 5' RACE reads again in MiXCR, with one record for every CDR3 protein. The sample has fewer than 800,000 distinct CDR3 sequences, around 21% seen once. The sequencing sample was made of blood. This clonotype was sampled from a man in his 70s in good health. The chain employs TRBV3-1 and TRBJ2-1, with a tentative D call TRBD1 (5 bases). The CDR3 protein is CASSPKSGEQFF. CDR3 in DNA: TGTGCCAGCAGCCCCAAATCAGGGGAGCAGTTCTTC.